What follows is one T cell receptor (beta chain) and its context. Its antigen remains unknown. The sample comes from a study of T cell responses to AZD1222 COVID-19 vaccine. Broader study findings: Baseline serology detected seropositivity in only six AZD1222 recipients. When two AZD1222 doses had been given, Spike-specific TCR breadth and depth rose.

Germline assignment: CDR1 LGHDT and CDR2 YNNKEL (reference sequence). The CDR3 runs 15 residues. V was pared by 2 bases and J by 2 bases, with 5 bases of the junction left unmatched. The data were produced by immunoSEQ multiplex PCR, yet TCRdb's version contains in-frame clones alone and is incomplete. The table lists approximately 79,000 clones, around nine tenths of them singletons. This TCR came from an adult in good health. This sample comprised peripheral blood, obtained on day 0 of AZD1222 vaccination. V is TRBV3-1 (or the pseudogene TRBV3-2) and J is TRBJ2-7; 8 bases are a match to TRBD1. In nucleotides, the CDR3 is TGTGCCAGCAGCCAACCCCTGACAGGGGCCTACGAGCAGTACTTC. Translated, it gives CASSQPLTGAYEQYF.